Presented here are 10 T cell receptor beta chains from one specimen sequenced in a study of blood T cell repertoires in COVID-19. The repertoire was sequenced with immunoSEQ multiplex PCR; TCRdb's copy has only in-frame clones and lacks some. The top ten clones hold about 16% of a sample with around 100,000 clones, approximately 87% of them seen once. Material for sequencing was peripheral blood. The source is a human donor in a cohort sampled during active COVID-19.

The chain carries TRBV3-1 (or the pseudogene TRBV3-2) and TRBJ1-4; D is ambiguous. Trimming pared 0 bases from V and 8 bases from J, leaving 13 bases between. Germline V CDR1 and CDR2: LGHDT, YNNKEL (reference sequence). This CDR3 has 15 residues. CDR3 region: CASSQDWVTREKLFF. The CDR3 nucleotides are TGTGCCAGCAGCCAAGATTGGGTGACAAGGGAAAAACTGTTTTTT.

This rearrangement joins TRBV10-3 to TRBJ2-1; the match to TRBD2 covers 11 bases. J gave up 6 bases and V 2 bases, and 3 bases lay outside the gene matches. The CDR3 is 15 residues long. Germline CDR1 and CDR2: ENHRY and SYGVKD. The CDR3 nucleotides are TGTGCCATCAGTGAGGGGACTAGCGGTCGCAATGAGCAGTTCTTC. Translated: CAISEGTSGRNEQFF.

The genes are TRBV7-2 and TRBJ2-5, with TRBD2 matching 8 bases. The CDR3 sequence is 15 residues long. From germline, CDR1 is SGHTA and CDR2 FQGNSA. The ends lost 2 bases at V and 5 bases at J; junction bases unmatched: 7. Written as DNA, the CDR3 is TGTGCCAGCAGCTTAAGTACTAGCGGTTCGGAGACCCAGTACTTC. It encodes CASSLSTSGSETQYF.

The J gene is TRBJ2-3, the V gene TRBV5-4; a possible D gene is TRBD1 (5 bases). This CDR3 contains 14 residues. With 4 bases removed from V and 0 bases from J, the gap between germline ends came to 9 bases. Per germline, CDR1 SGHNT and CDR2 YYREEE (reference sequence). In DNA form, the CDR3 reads TGTGCCAGCAGCCCCAGGGTTAGCACAGATACGCAGTATTTT. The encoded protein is CASSPRVSTDTQYF.

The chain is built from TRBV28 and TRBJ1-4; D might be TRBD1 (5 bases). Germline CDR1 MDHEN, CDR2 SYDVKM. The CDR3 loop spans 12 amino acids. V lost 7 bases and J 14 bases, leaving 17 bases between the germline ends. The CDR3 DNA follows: TGTGCCAGCACGCGGGACCTTGGGAACCTGTTTTTT. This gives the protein CASTRDLGNLFF. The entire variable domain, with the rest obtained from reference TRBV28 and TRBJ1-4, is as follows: DVKVTQSSRYLVKRTGEKVFLECVQDMDHENMFWYRQDPGLGLRLIYFSYDVKMKEKGDIPEGYSVSREKKERFSLILESASTNQTSMYLCASTRDLGNLFFGSGTQLSVL.

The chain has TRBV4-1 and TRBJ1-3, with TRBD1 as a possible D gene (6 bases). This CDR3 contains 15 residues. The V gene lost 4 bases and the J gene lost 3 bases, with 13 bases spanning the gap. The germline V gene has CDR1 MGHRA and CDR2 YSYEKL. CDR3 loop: CASSPGQSGGNTIYF. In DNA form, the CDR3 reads TGCGCCAGCAGCCCAGGACAGTCTGGTGGAAACACCATATATTTT.

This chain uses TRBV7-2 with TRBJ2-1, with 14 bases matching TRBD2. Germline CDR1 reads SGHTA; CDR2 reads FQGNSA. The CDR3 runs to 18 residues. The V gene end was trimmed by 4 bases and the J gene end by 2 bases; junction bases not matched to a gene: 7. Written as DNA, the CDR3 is TGTGCCAGCAGCTCAAGTGGGGGACTAGCGGGAGCCTACAATGAGCAGTTCTTC. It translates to CASSSSGGLAGAYNEQFF.

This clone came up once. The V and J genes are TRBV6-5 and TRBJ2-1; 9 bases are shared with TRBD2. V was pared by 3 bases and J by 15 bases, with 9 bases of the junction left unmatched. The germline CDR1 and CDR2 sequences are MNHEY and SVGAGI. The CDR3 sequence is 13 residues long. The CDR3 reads CASSYGSSGVWFF. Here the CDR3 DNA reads TGTGCCAGCAGTTATGGGTCTAGCGGGGTGTGGTTCTTC.

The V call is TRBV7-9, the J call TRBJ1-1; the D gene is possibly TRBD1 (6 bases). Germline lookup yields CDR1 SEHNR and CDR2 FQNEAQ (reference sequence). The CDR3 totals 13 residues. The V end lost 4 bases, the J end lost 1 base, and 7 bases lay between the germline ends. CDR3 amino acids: CASSWTANTEAFF. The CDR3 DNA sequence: TGTGCCAGCAGCTGGACAGCGAACACTGAAGCTTTCTTT.

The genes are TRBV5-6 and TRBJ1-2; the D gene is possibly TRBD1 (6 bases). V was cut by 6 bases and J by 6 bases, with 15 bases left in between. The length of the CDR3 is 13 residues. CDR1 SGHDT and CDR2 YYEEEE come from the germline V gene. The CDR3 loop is CASTPPGVDGYTF. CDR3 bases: TGTGCCAGCACCCCCCCAGGGGTGGATGGCTACACCTTC.